This is a list of T cell receptor beta chains from one sample in a study of blood T cell repertoires in COVID-19. Assay: immunoSEQ multiplex PCR; the TCRdb copy retains only in-frame clones and omits some. Of around 160,000 clones listed, more than 85% were seen once; the top ten hold almost 1%. The source material was peripheral blood. All receptors derive from a man aged 18 to 29 with acute or convalescent COVID-19. Both conserved end residues are part of each CDR3. A D gene is named only where the DNA matches it firmly. Rows give clone size only sometimes, using once, few, many, or a class for an expanded clone.

j_call v_call clone_size d_call cdr3_aa cdr3_nt
TRBJ2-3 TRBV30 - TRBD2 CASSLAGGTDTQYF TGTGCCTCTTCACTAGCGGGGGGCACAGATACGCAGTATTTT
TRBJ1-5 TRBV10-3 - - CAISLGERNQPQHF TGTGCCATCAGCCTTGGGGAGCGCAATCAGCCCCAGCATTTT
TRBJ1-6 TRBV7-8 - - CASSLRRTLGTNNNSPLHF TGTGCCAGCAGCTTACGCCGGACGCTCGGGACAAATAATAATTCACCCCTCCACTTT
TRBJ1-5 TRBV7-9 - TRBD1 CASSPGQEDQPQHF TGTGCCAGCAGCCCGGGACAGGAGGATCAGCCCCAGCATTTT
TRBJ1-1 TRBV13 - TRBD1 CASSIQGAISTEAFF TGTGCCAGCAGCATCCAGGGGGCTATTAGCACTGAAGCTTTCTTT
TRBJ2-3 TRBV5-1 - TRBD2 CASSLRTSGGFGDTQYF TGCGCCAGCAGCTTGAGGACTAGCGGGGGGTTTGGAGATACGCAGTATTTT
TRBJ1-5 TRBV28 - TRBD1 CASRDFQGARGGGQRHF TGTGCCAGCAGAGATTTCCAGGGGGCGCGTGGAGGTGGGCAGAGGCATTTT
TRBJ1-1 TRBV7-9 - - CASTKTGLTEAFF TGTGCCAGCACTAAAACAGGGCTCACTGAAGCTTTCTTT
TRBJ1-6 TRBV30 - - CAWSFRSSYNSPLHF TGTGCCTGGAGTTTCCGGAGCTCCTATAATTCACCCCTCCACTTT
TRBJ2-1 TRBV9 - - CASSGRQYNEQFF TGTGCCAGCAGCGGAAGACAGTACAATGAGCAGTTCTTC
TRBJ1-5 TRBV28 - - CASSLTGQRQPQHF TGTGCCAGCAGTTTAACAGGACAAAGACAGCCCCAGCATTTT
TRBJ1-2 TRBV4-1 - TRBD1 CASSTGQGDHGYTF TGCGCCAGCAGCACGGGACAGGGGGATCATGGCTACACCTTC
TRBJ1-1 TRBV10-1 - - CASSDRRGSNTEAFF TGCGCCAGCAGTGACCGTAGGGGGTCGAACACTGAAGCTTTCTTT
TRBJ2-3 TRBV12-5 - TRBD1 CASGPGVRGTDTQYF TGTGCTAGTGGTCCCGGGGTCAGGGGGACAGATACGCAGTATTTT
TRBJ1-6 TRBV9 - - CASSVNSRAGVGNSPLHF TGTGCCAGCAGCGTCAACTCAAGGGCCGGGGTTGGTAATTCACCCCTCCACTTT
TRBJ2-1 TRBV28 - TRBD2 CASRRSGGAHEQFF TGTGCCAGCAGAAGGAGCGGGGGGGCTCATGAGCAGTTCTTC
TRBJ2-5 TRBV24-1 - - CATSERRGLQETQYF TGTGCCACCAGTGAGAGGCGGGGGCTCCAAGAGACCCAGTACTTC
TRBJ1-4 TRBV7-2 - - CASSLVGQAKEKLFF TGTGCCAGCAGCTTAGTGGGACAAGCAAAGGAAAAACTGTTTTTT
TRBJ2-2 TRBV7-8 - TRBD1 CASSRPGQGVSGELFF TGTGCCAGCAGTCGACCGGGACAGGGGGTTTCCGGGGAGCTGTTTTTT
TRBJ2-3 TRBV7-9 - - CASSSLGLDWTDTDTQYF TGTGCCAGCAGCTCCCTAGGTTTAGACTGGACTGACACAGATACGCAGTATTTT
TRBJ2-3 TRBV2 - - CARVGAGVSTDTQYF TGTGCCAGGGTTGGGGCTGGGGTCTCCACAGATACGCAGTATTTT
TRBJ2-5 TRBV18 few - CASSPSGTEETQYF TGTGCCAGCTCACCTAGCGGGACAGAAGAGACCCAGTACTTC
TRBJ2-1 TRBV7-9 - TRBD2 CASSRSGGSYNEQFF TGTGCCAGCAGCCGTAGCGGGGGGTCCTACAATGAGCAGTTCTTC
TRBJ2-2 TRBV19 - TRBD1 CASSMTGLGELFF TGTGCCAGTAGTATGACAGGGCTCGGGGAGCTGTTTTTT
TRBJ1-2 TRBV2 once - CASSELGGVVGGYTF TGTGCCAGCAGCGAACTAGGGGGGGTAGTTGGTGGCTACACCTTC
TRBJ1-6 TRBV7-8 few - CASSSSAGPSYSPLHF TGTGCCAGCAGCTCAAGCGCGGGACCATCATATTCACCCCTCCACTTT
TRBJ2-7 TRBV2 - - CASSDTGNHEQYF TGTGCCAGCAGTGATACAGGGAACCACGAGCAGTACTTC
TRBJ2-7 TRBV19 - TRBD1 CASSIAGQGGYEQYF TGTGCCAGTAGTATAGCGGGACAGGGAGGCTACGAGCAGTACTTC
TRBJ1-1 TRBV5-1 - - CASRGGADTEAFF TGCGCCAGCCGCGGGGGCGCGGACACTGAAGCTTTCTTT
TRBJ1-2 TRBV5-1 - TRBD1 CASSSNADRAITYGYTF TGCGCCAGCAGCTCAAACGCCGACAGGGCGATCACCTATGGCTACACCTTC
TRBJ1-2 TRBV7-8 - TRBD1 CASSTQGNYGYTF TGTGCCAGCAGCACACAGGGGAACTATGGCTACACCTTC
TRBJ2-4 TRBV30 - - CAWSGGSRNIQYF TGTGCCTGGAGTGGAGGTTCGAGGAACATTCAGTACTTC
TRBJ2-3 TRBV7-3 - TRBD2 CASSLTSGLSTDTQYF TGTGCCAGCAGCTTAACTAGCGGGCTTAGCACAGATACGCAGTATTTT
TRBJ1-6 TRBV2 - - CASNIGQPYNSPLHF TGTGCCAGCAATATCGGACAGCCGTATAATTCACCCCTCCACTTT
TRBJ1-1 TRBV12-5 - - CASGFRSGTQAFF TGTGCTAGTGGTTTCCGTTCAGGGACTCAAGCTTTCTTT
TRBJ2-3 TRBV11-3 once - CASSLSGFADDTQYF TGTGCCAGCAGCTTATCAGGGTTTGCTGACGATACGCAGTATTTT
TRBJ2-7 TRBV7-8 - TRBD1 CASRGTGGLYEQYF TGTGCCAGCAGAGGGACAGGGGGCCTCTACGAGCAGTACTTC
TRBJ2-2 TRBV27 - - CASSSLTGTGELFF TGTGCCAGCAGTTCCTTAACGGGAACCGGGGAGCTGTTTTTT
TRBJ1-1 TRBV10-3 few - CAISIQENTEAFF TGTGCCATCAGTATTCAGGAGAACACTGAAGCTTTCTTT
TRBJ2-5 TRBV5-1 - TRBD2 CASSPGIAGDTYQETQYF TGCGCCAGCAGCCCCGGGATAGCGGGCGATACGTACCAAGAGACCCAGTACTTC
TRBJ1-4 TRBV5-5 - - CASSPGTTSRDGKLFF TGTGCCAGCAGTCCCGGGACAACTTCCCGCGATGGAAAACTGTTTTTT
TRBJ2-2 TRBV12-5 - - CATTGDTSTGELFF TGTGCAACTACCGGGGACACCTCCACCGGGGAGCTGTTTTTT
TRBJ2-5 TRBV7-2 - TRBD2 CASSSRLAGGPGETQYF TGTGCCAGCAGCTCCAGACTAGCGGGGGGGCCGGGGGAGACCCAGTACTTC
TRBJ2-5 TRBV2 - - CASSEPESQYF TGTGCCAGCAGTGAACCTGAGAGCCAGTACTTC
TRBJ1-5 TRBV9 - - CASSSKDAGPDQPQHF TGTGCCAGCAGCTCCAAGGATGCAGGCCCCGATCAGCCCCAGCATTTT
TRBJ2-6 TRBV5-8 - TRBD1 CASSLYRGSGANVLTF TGTGCCAGCAGTCTATACAGGGGGAGTGGGGCCAACGTCCTGACTTTC
TRBJ2-3 TRBV9 - - CASSVGGVTDTQYF TGTGCCAGCAGCGTCGGCGGGGTCACAGATACGCAGTATTTT
TRBJ2-7 TRBV30 - - CAWRDSGEQYF TGTGCCTGGAGGGACAGCGGAGAGCAGTACTTC
TRBJ1-1 TRBV14 - TRBD1 CASSLRQGINTEAFF TGTGCCAGCAGCTTACGACAGGGGATTAACACTGAAGCTTTCTTT
TRBJ2-2 TRBV10-2 - - CASSDTDGTNTGELFF TGCGCCAGCAGTGATACAGACGGGACGAACACCGGGGAGCTGTTTTTT
TRBJ2-1 TRBV7-3 - TRBD2 CASSLAPPAGGPQGYNEQFF TGTGCCAGCAGCTTAGCCCCCCCAGCGGGGGGGCCTCAGGGGTACAATGAGCAGTTCTTC
TRBJ1-2 TRBV5-1 - TRBD1 CASSLMGQLNYGYTF TGCGCCAGCAGCTTGATGGGACAGCTGAACTATGGCTACACCTTC
TRBJ2-3 TRBV7-9 - - CASSPGGSSTDTQYF TGTGCCAGCAGCCCAGGAGGGTCTAGCACAGATACGCAGTATTTT
TRBJ2-7 TRBV14 - - CASSAYAGTYEQYF TGTGCCAGCAGCGCCTATGCAGGAACCTACGAGCAGTACTTC
TRBJ2-5 TRBV4-1 - - CASSQVPKGEETQYF TGCGCCAGCAGCCAAGTTCCTAAGGGGGAAGAGACCCAGTACTTC
TRBJ1-6 TRBV7-8 - - CASSLSHRLHF TGTGCCAGCAGCCTAAGCCATCGCCTCCACTTT
TRBJ1-6 TRBV2 - - CASSVYTGPLHF TGTGCCAGCAGTGTCTATACAGGTCCCCTCCACTTT
TRBJ2-7 TRBV5-1 - TRBD1 CASSFGTGLYEQYF TGCGCCAGCAGCTTCGGGACAGGGCTCTACGAGCAGTACTTC
TRBJ1-3 TRBV7-2 - - CASSFGSGNTIYF TGTGCCAGCAGCTTCGGCTCTGGAAACACCATATATTTT
TRBJ2-3 TRBV19 - - CASSIVSSVTSTDTQYF TGTGCCAGTAGTATAGTCTCTAGCGTAACTAGCACAGATACGCAGTATTTT